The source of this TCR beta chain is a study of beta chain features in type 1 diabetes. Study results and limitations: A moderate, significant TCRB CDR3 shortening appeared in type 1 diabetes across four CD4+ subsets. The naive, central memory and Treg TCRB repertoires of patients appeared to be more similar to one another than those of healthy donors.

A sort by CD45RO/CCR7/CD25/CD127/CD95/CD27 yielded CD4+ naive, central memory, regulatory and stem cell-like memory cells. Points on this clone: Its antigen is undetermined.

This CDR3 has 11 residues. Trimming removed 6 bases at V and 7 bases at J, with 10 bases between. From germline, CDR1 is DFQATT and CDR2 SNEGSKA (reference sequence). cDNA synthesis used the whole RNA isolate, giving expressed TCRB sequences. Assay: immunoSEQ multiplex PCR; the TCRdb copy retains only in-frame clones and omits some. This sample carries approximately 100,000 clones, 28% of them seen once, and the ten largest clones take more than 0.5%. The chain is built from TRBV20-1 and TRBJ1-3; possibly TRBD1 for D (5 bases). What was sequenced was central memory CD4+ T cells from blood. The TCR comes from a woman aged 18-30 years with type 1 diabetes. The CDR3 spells CSAQYRNTIYF. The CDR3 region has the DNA TGCAGTGCCCAATACAGGAACACCATATATTTT.